This T cell receptor beta chain was profiled in a study of Graves' ophthalmopathy and Graves' hyperthyroidism listed by TCRdb under 2018. Study-level background: Peripheral blood samples were taken at the time of initial diagnosis, before any treatment was given. The study used signatures of the TCR beta repertoire to tell Graves' ophthalmopathy apart from Graves' hyperthyroidism and to predict which patients would progress to ophthalmopathy. In total, around 130 blood samples were TCR-sequenced: approximately 42 ophthalmopathy, approximately 80 hyperthyroidism and approximately 17 hyperthyroidism-to-ophthalmopathy patients. To explore V-J signatures distinguishing ophthalmopathy from hyperthyroidism, a discovery set of some 100 patients (roughly 42 ophthalmopathy, over 55 stable hyperthyroidism) was enrolled. For independent validation, a separate cohort was made up of 18 to 20 hyperthyroidism patients plus 17 patients who later progressed from hyperthyroidism to ophthalmopathy. In over 5 hyperthyroidism patients, the T-cell repertoire of thyroid tissue was compared with the T-cell repertoire of blood. Following sampling, methimazole starting at 30 mg daily was administered to hyperthyroidism patients, and high-dose intravenous methylprednisolone was administered to ophthalmopathy patients. General findings and caveats noted by the study authors: Most expanded thyroid clonotypes with a frequency above 0.001 also appeared in blood, which suggests that blood repertoires may reflect the immune response in the thyroid. In validation, the model predicted ophthalmopathy progression with more than 55% sensitivity and less than 80% specificity; 12 predicted patients were CT-confirmed with GO in a median of approximately six months. No statistical method was used to predetermine the sample size, and group allocation was not hidden from the investigators. The 13-signature model separated ophthalmopathy from stable hyperthyroidism with roughly 88% sensitivity and about 84% specificity in cross-validation, and 80%/75% in the test set.

A distance of 12 bases separates the germline ends of V and J, which lose 0 bases and 3 bases respectively. For CDR1 and CDR2, the germline V gene (reference sequence) lists WNHNN and SYGVQD. The CDR3 starts with the cysteine, ends with the phenylalanine, and has 15 residues. Only the CDR3 region is kept as DNA, spanning 45 bases read in frame from base 1. Ophthalmopathy patients had moderately to severely active disease, Clinical Activity Score of at least 3, NOSPECS grade of at least 4, and disease duration under 3 months. Patients with other autoimmune diseases, uncontrolled infections, pregnancy or lactation were excluded from the study. Clinical symptoms, serum thyroxine, TRAb, thyroid ultrasound and orbital computed tomography formed the basis of the diagnosis. PBMCs were isolated from 10 ml of fresh peripheral blood by Ficoll-Paque density gradient centrifugation. Total RNA was extracted with Trizol reagent and quality-checked on an Agilent 2100 Bioanalyzer.

This clonotype was recorded many times. The specificity of this receptor is unknown. No base quality values were provided; no much bigger clone lies one nucleotide off. For repertoire sequencing, the TCR beta CDR3 regions were amplified from RNA transcripts. The first round of RT-PCR was done with HTBI primers and the Qiagen OneStep RT-PCR kit, and was followed by a second round of multiplex PCR, then size selection and purification. Libraries were sequenced on an Illumina HiSeq2000 using paired-end 100 bp reads. For the original study's pipeline: SOAPnuke was used for read processing, and reads with adapters, uncalled bases, a mean Phred below 15, or no exact constant-primer or identifier match were discarded. High-quality paired reads were merged with COPE v1.2.5. Each unique nucleotide sequence was defined as a clonotype, and clonotypes were aligned to IMGT TRB V, D and J references with MiTCR v1.1. The analysis was limited to V-J combinations with a frequency above 0.0001, which together covered 98% to 99.2% of repertoires. A TCR clonal expansion and chaos score per V-J combination was defined as the ratio of F50 clonal expansion to chaos observed in the TCRdist matrix. Welch's t-statistics and random forest were used to reduce features to about a dozen V-J combinations, which were fed into a naive Bayes classifier. The similarity between thyroid and blood repertoires was quantified using the Morisita-Horn index. TCRdb handled the public reads itself, with Q25 trimming in fastp and clone calling in MiXCR, and kept productive beta chains. Rows are combined by CDR3 protein, so each entry shows the most common genes and DNA. The authors' filters were not applied to this entry. A total of about 740,000 distinct CDR3 sequences appear in this sample, approximately 40% of them only once. 40% to 45% of the sample lies in the top ten.

This clonotype was obtained from an adult man with Graves' ophthalmopathy. The sequencing sample was made of peripheral blood. The chain links TRBV10-1 with TRBJ2-7; TRBD1 could be the D gene, as 6 bases match. The sequenced DNA is TGCGCCAGCAGTGAGTCCGGGACAAGCATCTACGAGCAGTACTTC. Its translation is CASSESGTSIYEQYF.